The rows below give T cell receptor beta chains drawn from one sample of a study of Tregs in tolerant kidney transplant recipients. These receptors lack a known antigen. The method was immunoSEQ multiplex PCR; TCRdb's version includes in-frame clones alone and lacks a portion of them. Of under 50,000 clones listed, 95% to 96% are singletons. Source material: Tregs from blood cultured with allogeneic cells. These receptors all stem from a human donor in good health. CDR3s leave out the opening cysteine and the closing phenylalanine or tryptophan.

v_gene: TRBV7-9
CDR3aa: ASSLDIYGYT

v_gene: TRBV4-1
CDR3aa: ASSQWDTNYGYT

v_gene: TRBV29-1
CDR3aa: SLKGDSIHEQF

v_gene: TRBV7-6
CDR3aa: ASSLGVGSGAF

v_gene: TRBV18
CDR3aa: ASSPTGSSSGANVLT

v_gene: TRBV10-3
CDR3aa: AIRPGTAQETQY

v_gene: TRBV18
CDR3aa: ASSPRGQMNTEAF

v_gene: TRBV6-5
CDR3aa: ASSYSWGSNQPQH

v_gene: TRBV4-1
CDR3aa: ASSQDRSDRGGYT

v_gene: TRBV5-1
CDR3aa: AWLKAGNEKLF

v_gene: TRBV2
CDR3aa: ASSREDTGGYGYT

v_gene: TRBV11-2
CDR3aa: ASSWTAGVNNEQF

v_gene: TRBV7-8
CDR3aa: ASSGVPGPGNTIY

v_gene: TRBV5-1
CDR3aa: ASSLVLGRANTEAF

v_gene: TRBV12-5
CDR3aa: ASGTYSYEQY

v_gene: TRBV27
CDR3aa: ASSRVDQETQY

v_gene: TRBV7-9
CDR3aa: ASSLRTESYNEQF

v_gene: TRBV7-6
CDR3aa: ASSSQGYEQY

v_gene: TRBV7-8
CDR3aa: ASSLATGEQY

v_gene: TRBV6-6
CDR3aa: ASSREGSDGYT

v_gene: TRBV29-1
CDR3aa: SAARGGYGYT

v_gene: TRBV19
CDR3aa: ASSNGVTGTGLPTQNIQY

v_gene: TRBV6-5
CDR3aa: ASSRYRDSYEQY

v_gene: TRBV6-5
CDR3aa: ASSSTYYEQY

v_gene: TRBV5-1
CDR3aa: ASSWTSGEEF

v_gene: TRBV27
CDR3aa: ASSLEIIHQPQH

v_gene: TRBV6-1
CDR3aa: ASSEWTGVTTDTQY

v_gene: TRBV5-1
CDR3aa: ASGTGGAGNTIY

v_gene: TRBV6-5
CDR3aa: ASSRRQGAHEQY

v_gene: TRBV6-5
CDR3aa: ASSPGGTEAF

v_gene: TRBV11-2
CDR3aa: ASSLRGVRSETQY

v_gene: TRBV2
CDR3aa: ASSSANTEAF